This T cell receptor beta chain was retrieved from a study of post-analysis software for immune sequencing data. Study findings and constraints: In patients, about 5 TRBV segments were more frequent than in controls, with TRBV5-6, TRBV5-1 and TRBV20-1 among them. Samples sharing a preparation batch grouped tightly together when assessed by F measure.

To note about this clonotype: The target antigen is unknown.

V was shortened by 0 bases and J by 2 bases, with 13 bases between the two germline ends. The CDR3 sequence is 16 residues long. CDR1 is SGHDT, CDR2 YYEEEE, per germline. The TCR beta cDNA libraries carried unique molecular identifiers. TCRdb redid the calling of the PCR reads with MiXCR, one entry per CDR3 protein. The data show hundreds of thousands of distinct CDR3 sequences, 25% to 30% seen once. Material for sequencing was blood. This TCR was sampled from a girl aged 5-17 years with multiple sclerosis. The chain recombines TRBV5-6 with TRBJ2-3; D may match TRBD1 or TRBD2 (5 bases each). Written as DNA, the CDR3 is TGTGCCAGCAGCTTGGACCCCGGGGCGTACACAGATACGCAGTATTTT. Its protein is CASSLDPGAYTDTQYF.